This T cell receptor (beta chain) is drawn from a study of CD8 T cells in ankylosing spondylitis. Study conclusions and caveats: Researchers reportedly found disease-linked clones significantly enriched in matched ankylosing spondylitis synovial fluid. Blood from ankylosing spondylitis patients appeared to carry a characteristic roughly eight-variant TCR beta motif.

Germline V gene sequence: CDR1 SGHTA, CDR2 FQGTGA. The CDR3 has 14 residues. V shed 2 bases and J shed 4 bases, with 8 bases lying between them. Library preparation for TCR beta used quantitative 5'-RACE with molecular barcodes. MiXCR was run by TCRdb on the 5' RACE reads, yielding one entry per CDR3 protein. Of a few hundred thousand distinct CDR3 sequences in the sample, over 9.5% were seen once. This clonotype showed up just a few times. Its antigen is undetermined. J is TRBJ2-2 and V is TRBV7-3; D not certain. This TCR was recovered from a male donor with ankylosing spondylitis or in good health (not recorded which). The sample was blood, either unsorted or a sorted T cell fraction (not recorded which). The CDR3 region has the DNA TGTGCCAGCAGCTTAGTTGATGTCACCGGGGAGCTGTTTTTT. Translation gives CASSLVDVTGELFF.